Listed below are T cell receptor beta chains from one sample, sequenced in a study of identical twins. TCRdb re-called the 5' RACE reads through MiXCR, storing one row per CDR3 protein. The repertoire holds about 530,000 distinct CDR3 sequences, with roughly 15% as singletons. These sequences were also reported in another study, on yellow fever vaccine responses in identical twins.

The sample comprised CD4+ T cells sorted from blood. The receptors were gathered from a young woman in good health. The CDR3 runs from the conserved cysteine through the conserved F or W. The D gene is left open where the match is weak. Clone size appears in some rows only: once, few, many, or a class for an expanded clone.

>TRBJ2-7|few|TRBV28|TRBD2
CASSSLSGRSYEQYF
TGTGCCAGCAGTAGCCTAAGCGGGAGATCCTACGAGCAGTACTTC
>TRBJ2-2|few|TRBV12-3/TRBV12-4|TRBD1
CASSAGTGHTGELFF
TGTGCCAGCAGTGCCGGGACAGGTCACACCGGGGAGCTGTTTTTT
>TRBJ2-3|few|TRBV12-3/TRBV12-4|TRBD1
CASSPPPGQGTAGHTQYF
TGTGCCAGCAGTCCCCCCCCGGGACAGGGGACCGCGGGTCATACGCAGTATTTT
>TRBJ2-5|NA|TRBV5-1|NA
CASSLGTAAQETQYF
TGCGCCAGCAGCTTGGGTACAGCGGCCCAAGAGACCCAGTACTTC
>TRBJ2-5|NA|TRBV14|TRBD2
CASRLAGLETQYF
TGTGCCAGCCGACTAGCGGGTTTAGAGACCCAGTACTTC
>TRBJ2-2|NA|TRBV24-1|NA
CATSDPSPNTGELFF
TGTGCCACCAGTGACCCCAGCCCGAACACCGGGGAGCTGTTTTTT
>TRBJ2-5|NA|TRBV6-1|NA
CASSSRGNGETQYF
TGTGCCAGCTCCTCGCGGGGCAACGGGGAGACCCAGTACTTC
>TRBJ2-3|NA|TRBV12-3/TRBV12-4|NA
CASSPSRGSGDTQYF
TGTGCCAGCAGCCCCAGTAGAGGCAGTGGAGATACGCAGTATTTT
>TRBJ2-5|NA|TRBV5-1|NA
CASSLEGWGPGETQYF
TGCGCCAGCAGCTTGGAAGGTTGGGGACCCGGGGAGACCCAGTACTTC
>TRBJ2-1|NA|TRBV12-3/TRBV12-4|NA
CASSRTYYSSYNEQFF
TGTGCCAGCAGTCGGACTTACTATAGCTCCTACAATGAGCAGTTCTTC
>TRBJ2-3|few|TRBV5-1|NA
CASSTGPTPNTQYF
TGCGCCAGCAGTACCGGGCCCACCCCTAATACGCAGTATTTT
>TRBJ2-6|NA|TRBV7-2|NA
CASSLYPGTGANVLTF
TGTGCCAGCAGCTTGTATCCAGGGACTGGGGCCAACGTCCTGACTTTC
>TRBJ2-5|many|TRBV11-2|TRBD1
CASSSGQGETQYF
TGTGCCAGCAGCTCCGGACAGGGGGAGACCCAGTACTTC
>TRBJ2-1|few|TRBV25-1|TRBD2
CASRGVSGRSNNEQFF
TGTGCCAGCAGGGGGGTCTCCGGGAGGTCGAACAATGAGCAGTTCTTC
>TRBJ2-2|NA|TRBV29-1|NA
CSIEVRGTGELFF
TGCAGCATTGAGGTTAGGGGCACCGGGGAGCTGTTTTTT
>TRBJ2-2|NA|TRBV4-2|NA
CASSPEGGATLVTGELFF
TGTGCCAGCAGCCCCGAGGGGGGGGCGACCCTGGTCACCGGGGAGCTGTTTTTT
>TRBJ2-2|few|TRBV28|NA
CASSLWGAENTGELFF
TGTGCCAGCAGTCTTTGGGGAGCGGAGAACACCGGGGAGCTGTTTTTT
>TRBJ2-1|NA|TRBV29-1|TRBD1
CSAAEGQTFTNEQFF
TGCAGCGCCGCCGAGGGACAGACTTTTACCAATGAGCAGTTCTTC
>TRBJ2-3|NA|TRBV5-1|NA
CASSLVFGGATDTQYF
TGCGCCAGCAGCTTGGTTTTCGGGGGCGCCACAGATACGCAGTATTTT
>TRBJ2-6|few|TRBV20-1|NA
CSASFSGANVLTF
TGCAGTGCTAGCTTCTCTGGGGCCAACGTCCTGACTTTC
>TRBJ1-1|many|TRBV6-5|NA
CASSSLGTTKGSEAFF
TGTGCCAGCAGTTCCCTCGGGACAACTAAGGGCTCTGAAGCTTTCTTT
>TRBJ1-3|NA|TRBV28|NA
CASTHDSLPSGNTIYF
TGTGCCAGCACCCATGACAGCTTACCCTCTGGAAACACCATATATTTT
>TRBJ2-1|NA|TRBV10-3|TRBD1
CAIRQGDNEQFF
TGTGCCATCCGGCAGGGGGACAATGAGCAGTTCTTC
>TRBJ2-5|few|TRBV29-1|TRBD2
CSVSIGGREGETQYF
TGCAGCGTATCAATTGGGGGGAGGGAAGGAGAGACCCAGTACTTC
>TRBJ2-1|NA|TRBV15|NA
CATSRDTSTNEQFF
TGTGCCACCAGCCGGGACACCTCTACTAATGAGCAGTTCTTC
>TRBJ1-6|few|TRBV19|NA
CASSHREGNSPLHF
TGTGCCAGTAGTCACAGGGAAGGTAATTCACCCCTCCACTTT